One and the same sample provided the 32 T cell receptor beta chains below, sequenced in a study of T cell changes during pregnancy in multiple sclerosis. Data came from immunoSEQ multiplex PCR; TCRdb stores just in-frame clones and leaves some out. The sample consists of over 70,000 clones, about 92% of them appearing once. Sequenced material: peripheral blood, taken in the third trimester of pregnancy. Receptors were obtained from a female donor in good health, enrolled as a control in a pregnancy study.

The J gene is TRBJ1-1, the V gene TRBV5-1, with a possible D match to TRBD1 (5 bases). This CDR3 contains 14 residues. Trimming removed 4 bases from V and 5 bases from J, with 15 bases in between. The germline CDR1 and CDR2 sequences are SGHRS and YFSETQ. The CDR3 loop is CASSLTYGGTEAFF. The CDR3 DNA reads as TGCGCCAGCAGCCTCACGTACGGGGGGACTGAAGCTTTCTTT.

The chain combines TRBV2 with TRBJ1-3; possibly TRBD1 for D (5 bases). Per the germline V gene, CDR1 is SNHLY and CDR2 is FYNNEI. The CDR3 totals 15 residues. Trimming pared 7 bases from V and 0 bases from J, leaving 13 bases between. The CDR3 nucleotides are TGTGCCAGCACTCGGGGGACTGTCTCTGGAAACACCATATATTTT. This encodes CASTRGTVSGNTIYF.

The CDR3 sequence: CASSRRTSGGAYEQYF. The CDR3, as DNA: TGCGCCAGCAGCCGCCGGACTAGCGGGGGGGCCTACGAGCAGTACTTC. V usage is TRBV4-1 and J usage is TRBJ2-7, with 15 bases fitting TRBD2. Germline assignment: CDR1 MGHRA and CDR2 YSYEKL. The V gene end was trimmed by 4 bases and the J gene end by 2 bases; junction bases not matched to a gene: 3. The CDR3 runs 16 residues.

The chain recombines TRBV2 with TRBJ2-3, with 8 bases lining up with TRBD2. V lost 7 bases to trimming and J lost 3 bases; unmatched junction nucleotides: 9. The CDR3 consists of 15 residues. Germline lookup yields CDR1 SNHLY and CDR2 FYNNEI. Here the CDR3 reads CASKEAAGVTDTQYF. The CDR3 bases are TGTGCCAGCAAGGAGGCAGCGGGAGTAACAGATACGCAGTATTTT.

The rearrangement joins TRBV28 to TRBJ1-1, with a weak D call TRBD1 (5 bases). Germline V gene data show CDR1 as MDHEN and CDR2 as SYDVKM. The CDR3 is 14 amino acids. V shed 7 bases and J shed 6 bases, with 18 bases lying between them. The CDR3 reads CASTPGGSASEAFF. CDR3 nucleotides: TGTGCCAGCACCCCGGGGGGGTCCGCCTCTGAAGCTTTCTTT.

The genes are TRBV7-2 and TRBJ2-7, with 7 bases identical to TRBD1. The germline V gene encodes CDR1 SGHTA and CDR2 FQGNSA. The CDR3 runs to 15 residues. V trimming: 4 bases; J trimming: 2 bases; junction bases outside the gene matches: 8. CDR3 protein: CASSSQTGLAYEQYF. In DNA form, the CDR3 reads TGTGCCAGCAGCTCTCAGACAGGGTTAGCCTACGAGCAGTACTTC.

This clone was found once. J is TRBJ2-6 and V is TRBV19; D gene ambiguous. V dropped 3 bases and J dropped 0 bases, with 9 bases sitting between them. Germline V lookup: CDR1 LNHDA, CDR2 SQIVND (reference sequence). There are 16 residues in the CDR3. CDR3 in amino acids: CASSIATSSGANVLTF. CDR3 DNA: TGTGCCAGTAGTATTGCGACAAGCTCTGGGGCCAACGTCCTGACTTTC.

This chain links TRBV7-6 with TRBJ1-1; D possibly corresponds to TRBD1 (5 bases). CDR3 length: 17 amino acids. Germline loops: CDR1 SGHVS, CDR2 FNYEAQ. The ends were cut back, 3 bases at V and 2 bases at J, with 19 bases in the middle. This CDR3 reads CASSFGIDSEVNTEAFF. DNA of the CDR3: TGTGCCAGCAGCTTTGGTATAGACAGCGAAGTAAACACTGAAGCTTTCTTT.

The chain employs TRBV5-1 and TRBJ2-7; 10 nucleotides align to TRBD1. The CDR3 totals 15 residues. The V and J ends lost 4 bases and 3 bases, in that order; junction bases with no gene match: 7. CDR1 is SGHRS and CDR2 is YFSETQ in the germline V gene. Written as DNA, the CDR3 is TGCGCCAGCAGCCCACGACAGGGGGCGAGCTACGAGCAGTACTTC. Its translation is CASSPRQGASYEQYF.

This chain connects TRBV7-2 to TRBJ1-4; the match to TRBD1 covers 12 bases. The CDR3 consists of 14 residues. J gave up 8 bases and V 3 bases, and 1 base lay outside the gene matches. The V gene's germline CDR1 is SGHTA and CDR2 FQGNSA. CDR3 sequence (DNA): TGTGCCAGCAGCTTGGGACAGGGGGCGGAAAAACTGTTTTTT. This sequence encodes CASSLGQGAEKLFF.

V gene TRBV5-6 combines with J gene TRBJ1-2; 7 positions match TRBD1. The ends lost 0 bases at V and 13 bases at J; junction bases unmatched: 12. The CDR3 consists of 14 residues. From germline, CDR1 is SGHDT and CDR2 YYEEEE. In DNA, the CDR3 is TGTGCCAGCAGCTTGGGGGCAGGGGGAGTCGGGGCCACCTTC. Protein: CASSLGAGGVGATF.

The chain joins TRBV5-5 to TRBJ1-1, with D tentatively TRBD1 (6 bases). Trimming took 7 bases from V and 5 from J, leaving 18 bases between them. This CDR3 has 14 amino acids. Germline-derived CDR1 and CDR2 are SGHKS and YYEKEE (reference sequence). This chain's CDR3 is CASSPGVGWTEAFF. The CDR3 DNA is TGTGCCAGCTCTCCAGGGGTGGGGTGGACTGAAGCTTTCTTT.

The J gene is TRBJ1-1, the V gene TRBV11-2; TRBD1 might be the D (5 bases). Germline-derived CDR1 and CDR2 are SGHAT and FQNNGV. V lost 5 bases, J lost 3 bases, and 16 bases lay in between. CDR3 length: 15 amino acids. DNA of the CDR3: TGTGCCAGCAGCCGACGGTTAAGGGGCGACACTGAAGCTTTCTTT. This translates into CASSRRLRGDTEAFF.

This rearrangement joins TRBV7-8 to TRBJ2-7; 11 bases align to TRBD2. Per the germline V gene, CDR1 is SGHVS and CDR2 is FQNEAQ. This CDR3 has 14 amino acids. J was trimmed by 5 bases and V by 4 bases; bases with no gene match: 4. The CDR3 protein is CASSSLAGADEQYF. CDR3 nucleotide sequence: TGTGCCAGCAGCTCACTAGCGGGAGCGGACGAGCAGTACTTC.

The V gene is TRBV10-3, the J gene TRBJ1-2; possibly TRBD1 for D (5 bases). Per the germline V gene, CDR1 is ENHRY and CDR2 is SYGVKD. This CDR3 is built from 14 residues. With 6 bases removed from V and 6 bases from J, the gap between germline ends came to 17 bases. The CDR3 DNA is TGTGCCATCAGCCGTTCGGGACTTCCCCATGGCTACACCTTC. The encoded protein is CAISRSGLPHGYTF.

This clone was recorded only once. This chain joins TRBV11-2 and TRBJ1-1; maybe TRBD1 (5 bases). Germline CDR1 is SGHAT and CDR2 is FQNNGV. The CDR3 is made up of 15 amino acids. Trimming took 1 base from V and 1 from J, leaving 10 bases between them. The CDR3: CASSLGLQGNTEAFF. Here the CDR3 DNA reads TGTGCCAGCAGCTTAGGACTTCAGGGGAACACTGAAGCTTTCTTT.

J is TRBJ2-7 and V is TRBV4-2; 8 bases align to TRBD2. This CDR3 comprises 16 residues. Germline assignment: CDR1 LGHNA and CDR2 YNFKEQ. J lost 3 bases, V lost 0 bases, and 7 bases had no gene match. The CDR3 loop reads CASSQDPPSGSYEQYF. The DNA of the CDR3 is TGTGCCAGCAGCCAAGATCCCCCAAGCGGGAGCTACGAGCAGTACTTC.

The chain uses TRBV11-2 and TRBJ2-5, with D maybe TRBD1 (5 bases). Trimming left V 6 bases short and J 3 bases short, with 5 bases between. The CDR3 has 11 amino acids. Germline lookup yields CDR1 SGHAT and CDR2 FQNNGV. The DNA of the CDR3 is TGTGCCAGCAGAGGGGAAGAGACCCAGTACTTC. This translates into CASRGEETQYF.

This chain joins TRBV10-2 and TRBJ2-1, with D maybe TRBD1 (5 bases). The CDR3 runs 14 residues. V was pared by 7 bases and J by 7 bases, with 17 bases between. From germline, CDR1 is WSHSY and CDR2 SAAADI. The CDR3: CASTRARLGNEQFF. The CDR3 DNA reads as TGCGCCAGCACCAGGGCCCGTCTAGGGAATGAGCAGTTCTTC.

V gene TRBV4-2 combines with J gene TRBJ2-6, with D possibly TRBD1 on 6 matching bases. With 3 bases removed from V and 0 bases from J, the gap between germline ends came to 9 bases. Looked up from germline, CDR1 is LGHNA and CDR2 is YNFKEQ. The CDR3 is 16 residues long. Here the CDR3 DNA reads TGTGCCAGCAGCCAGGGGGCGAACTCTGGGGCCAACGTCCTGACTTTC. The encoded protein is CASSQGANSGANVLTF.

CDR3 protein: CASSPERGLRALGEAFF. The CDR3 DNA is TGCGCCAGCAGCCCGGAGCGGGGGTTGCGGGCGCTGGGGGAAGCTTTCTTT. The V and J genes are TRBV5-1 and TRBJ1-1; a possible D gene is TRBD1 (5 bases). The CDR3 totals 17 residues. Per the germline V gene, CDR1 is SGHRS and CDR2 is YFSETQ. V was trimmed by 4 bases and J by 8 bases, leaving 27 bases between them.

The rearrangement uses TRBV18 and TRBJ1-1, with TRBD1 identical over 11 bases. The V gene end was trimmed by 4 bases and the J gene end by 2 bases; junction bases not matched to a gene: 6. CDR3 length: 16 amino acids. CDR1 KGHSH and CDR2 LQKENI come from the germline V gene. The CDR3 is CASSLGQGARNTEAFF. The CDR3 nucleotides are TGTGCCAGCTCACTCGGACAGGGGGCGAGAAACACTGAAGCTTTCTTT.

This rearrangement joins TRBV7-2 to TRBJ2-5, with 7 bases aligning to TRBD2. V lost 1 base to trimming and J lost 3 bases; unmatched junction nucleotides: 2. CDR1 is SGHTA and CDR2 is FQGNSA in the germline V gene. The CDR3 is 14 amino acids. The CDR3 DNA sequence: TGTGCCAGCAGCTTAGAGCTAGCGGAAGAGACCCAGTACTTC. This translates into CASSLELAEETQYF.

The chain has TRBV4-3 and TRBJ2-1; TRBD2 aligns across 10 bases. Unmatched junction bases numbered 10, after V lost 0 bases and J lost 5 bases. The CDR3 loop spans 18 amino acids. Germline CDR1 is LGHNA and CDR2 is YSLEER. CDR3 protein: CASSQDNPRTSGHNEQFF. CDR3 nucleotides: TGCGCCAGCAGCCAAGATAATCCCCGGACTAGCGGCCACAATGAGCAGTTCTTC.

The genes are TRBV5-1 and TRBJ2-2; a possible D gene is TRBD2 (6 bases). The germline CDR1 and CDR2 sequences are SGHRS and YFSETQ. There are 15 residues in the CDR3. V dropped 1 base and J dropped 0 bases, with 7 bases sitting between them. The chain's CDR3 is CASSLPGANTGELFF. Here the CDR3 DNA reads TGCGCCAGCAGCTTGCCGGGGGCGAACACCGGGGAGCTGTTTTTT.

This chain uses TRBV11-2 with TRBJ1-3, with D maybe TRBD1 (5 bases). V shed 1 base and J shed 0 bases, with 13 bases lying between them. The germline V gene encodes CDR1 SGHAT and CDR2 FQNNGV. The CDR3 covers 17 residues. CDR3 residues: CASSLAVVRVSGNTIYF. The CDR3 region has the DNA TGTGCCAGCAGCTTAGCGGTGGTCAGGGTCTCTGGAAACACCATATATTTT.

The J gene is TRBJ1-1, the V gene TRBV13, with D maybe TRBD1 (5 bases). Germline values: CDR1 PRHDT, CDR2 FYEKMQ (reference sequence). The length of the CDR3 is 16 residues. The ends were cut back, 5 bases at V and 0 bases at J, with 16 bases in the middle. CDR3 sequence reads: CASSTRAGNMNTEAFF. The CDR3 coding sequence is TGTGCCAGCAGCACGCGCGCAGGGAACATGAACACTGAAGCTTTCTTT.

The rearrangement uses TRBV5-1 and TRBJ2-5; TRBD1 agrees at 10 bases. The CDR3 is 15 residues long. V lost 4 bases and J lost 3; bases outside the gene matches: 6. Per germline, CDR1 SGHRS and CDR2 YFSETQ. For the CDR3, the DNA is TGCGCCAGCAGCCCCGCCGGGACAGGGGAAGAGACCCAGTACTTC. Residues: CASSPAGTGEETQYF.

The chain carries TRBV10-3 and TRBJ2-7; 7 bases match TRBD2. Looked up from germline, CDR1 is ENHRY and CDR2 is SYGVKD. The CDR3 runs 14 residues. Germline trimming cut 7 bases from V and 3 bases from J; bases unmatched to any gene: 9. CDR3 sequence (DNA): TGTGCCATCAAGTACGGACTAGGGATCTACGAGCAGTACTTC. As protein: CAIKYGLGIYEQYF.

V gene TRBV18 combines with J gene TRBJ2-2, with 11 bases fitting TRBD2. The CDR3 is 16 amino acids. J gave up 4 bases and V 4 bases, and 5 bases lay outside the gene matches. Germline V lookup: CDR1 KGHSH, CDR2 LQKENI. The CDR3 loop is CASSRTSGGLTGELFF. CDR3 sequence (DNA): TGTGCCAGCTCACGTACTAGCGGGGGCCTCACCGGGGAGCTGTTTTTT.

J is TRBJ1-1 and V is TRBV28; D gene unclear. The germline CDR1 and CDR2 sequences are MDHEN and SYDVKM. V was cut by 4 bases and J by 4 bases, with 13 bases left in between. This CDR3 has 14 amino acids. CDR3 protein: CASSSPYRGTEAFF. The CDR3 DNA sequence: TGTGCCAGCAGTTCTCCCTACCGGGGCACTGAAGCTTTCTTT.

This chain connects TRBV7-2 to TRBJ2-1; 15 nucleotides align to TRBD2. This CDR3 is built from 19 residues. J gave up 8 bases and V 2 bases, and 13 bases lay outside the gene matches. The germline CDR1 and CDR2 sequences are SGHTA and FQGNSA. The CDR3 DNA follows: TGTGCCAGCAGCTTAAGTGTTGGACTAGCGGGAGGGCCGGGAGATGAGCAGTTCTTC. Protein product: CASSLSVGLAGGPGDEQFF. The whole variable domain, filled in from reference TRBV7-2 and TRBJ2-1, reads GAGVSQSPSNKVTEKGKDVELRCDPISGHTALYWYRQSLGQGLEFLIYFQGNSAPDKSGLPSDRFSAERTGGSVSTLTIQRTQQEDSAVYLCASSLSVGLAGGPGDEQFFGPGTRLTVL.